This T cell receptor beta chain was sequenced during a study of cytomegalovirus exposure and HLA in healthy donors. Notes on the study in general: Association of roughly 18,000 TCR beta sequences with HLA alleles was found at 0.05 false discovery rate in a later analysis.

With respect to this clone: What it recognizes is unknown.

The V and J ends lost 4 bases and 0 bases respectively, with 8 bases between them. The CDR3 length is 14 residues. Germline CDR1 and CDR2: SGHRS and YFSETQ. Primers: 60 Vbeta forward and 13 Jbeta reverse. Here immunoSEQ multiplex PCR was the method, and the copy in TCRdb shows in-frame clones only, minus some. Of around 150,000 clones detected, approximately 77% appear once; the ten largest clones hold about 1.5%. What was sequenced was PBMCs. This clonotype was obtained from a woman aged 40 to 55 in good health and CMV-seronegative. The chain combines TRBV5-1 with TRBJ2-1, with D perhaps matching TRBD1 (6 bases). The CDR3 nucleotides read TGCGCCAGCAGCCCGGACAGCTCCTACAATGAGCAGTTCTTC. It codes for CASSPDSSYNEQFF.